The 21 T cell receptor beta chains below come from one sample, sequenced in a study of blood T cell repertoires in COVID-19. Measured with immunoSEQ multiplex PCR; TCRdb has only the in-frame clones, and not every one. The table has under 200,000 clones, about 88% seen once. Sequenced material: PBMCs or T cells enriched from blood (not recorded which). The receptors derive from a woman between 45 and 65 years old who had recovered from COVID-19.

The CDR3, as DNA: TGTGCCAGCAGGGGCGTCGACAGGGGCGCTTCACCCCTCCACTTT. This codes for CASRGVDRGASPLHF. V is TRBV28 and J is TRBJ1-6; 8 bases align to TRBD1. This CDR3 comprises 15 residues. Per the germline V gene, CDR1 is MDHEN and CDR2 is SYDVKM. J was trimmed by 9 bases and V by 6 bases; bases with no gene match: 10.

V usage is TRBV3-1 (or the pseudogene TRBV3-2) and J usage is TRBJ2-1, with 7 positions matching TRBD2. With V trimmed by 4 bases and J by 6 bases, 9 bases remained unmatched. CDR1 LGHDT and CDR2 YNNKEL come from the germline V gene (reference sequence). CDR3 length: 15 amino acids. CDR3 in amino acids: CASSPRLAASNEQFF. The CDR3 DNA reads TGTGCCAGCAGCCCCCGACTAGCTGCCTCCAATGAGCAGTTCTTC.

The gene calls are TRBV7-2 and TRBJ1-6, with TRBD1 identical over 7 bases. With V trimmed by 2 bases and J by 6 bases, 13 bases remained unmatched. CDR1 and CDR2 (germline): SGHTA, FQGNSA. This CDR3 region has 18 residues. CDR3 nucleotides: TGTGCCAGCAGCTTACGACGGACAGGCCTGGGCTCTAATTCACCCCTCCACTTT. This encodes CASSLRRTGLGSNSPLHF.

The CDR3 DNA reads as TGTGCCAGCAGCCCAAGGACTAGCGGATACTACAATGAGCAGTTCTTC. Translating gives CASSPRTSGYYNEQFF. This chain connects TRBV6-6 to TRBJ2-1, with 10 bases aligning to TRBD2. The CDR3 is 16 amino acids. The trim removed 6 bases at V and 3 bases at J, leaving 8 bases unmatched. Germline V lookup: CDR1 MNHNY, CDR2 SVGAGI (reference sequence).

Remarks on this clone: Other nucleotide sequences in the sample specify the same CDR3. The gene calls are TRBV2 and TRBJ2-7; 8 positions agree with TRBD1. The CDR3 spans 12 residues. The V gene end was trimmed by 4 bases and the J gene end by 6 bases; junction bases not matched to a gene: 2. Germline CDR1 reads SNHLY; CDR2 reads FYNNEI. The CDR3 nucleotides read TGTGCCAGCAGTGGGACAGGGCGCGAGCAGTACTTC. Protein: CASSGTGREQYF.

The chain combines TRBV5-5 with TRBJ2-1, with TRBD1 matching 9 bases. This CDR3 region has 15 residues. Germline values: CDR1 SGHKS, CDR2 YYEKEE (reference sequence). J was trimmed by 3 bases and V by 2 bases; bases with no gene match: 3. The CDR3 here is CASSFRTGDYNEQFF. As DNA, the CDR3 is TGTGCCAGCAGCTTTCGGACAGGGGACTACAATGAGCAGTTCTTC.

The rearrangement uses TRBV5-1 and TRBJ1-4, with D tentatively TRBD1 (6 bases). From germline, CDR1 is SGHRS and CDR2 YFSETQ. The CDR3 consists of 14 residues. Trimming took off 3 bases at V and 3 bases at J, with 9 bases between the two ends. The CDR3 DNA sequence: TGCGCCAGCAGCTACGACAGGCCTAATGAAAAACTGTTTTTT. Translating it yields CASSYDRPNEKLFF.

The chain couples TRBV5-4 to TRBJ2-7, with D tentatively TRBD2 (5 bases). Trimming cost V 2 bases and J 4 bases, with 16 bases left between them. The CDR3 extends over 15 amino acids. CDR1 and CDR2 (germline): SGHNT, YYREEE (reference sequence). CDR3 protein: CASSLGGYGKYEQYF. CDR3 DNA sequence: TGTGCCAGCAGCTTAGGCGGGTATGGGAAGTACGAGCAGTACTTC.

The chain joins TRBV4-2 to TRBJ2-1; 10 positions match TRBD2. The germline CDR1 and CDR2 sequences are LGHNA and YNFKEQ. The J segment lost 3 bases and the V segment lost 0 bases, leaving 11 bases of the junction unmatched. The CDR3 is made up of 19 amino acids. The CDR3: CASSQDPQGLADFYNEQFF. In DNA form, the CDR3 reads TGTGCCAGCAGCCAAGATCCCCAAGGACTAGCGGACTTCTACAATGAGCAGTTCTTC.

V and J are TRBV28 and TRBJ1-2, with D perhaps matching TRBD1 (6 bases). The V gene's germline CDR1 is MDHEN and CDR2 SYDVKM. Trimming removed 5 bases at V and 4 bases at J, with 17 bases between. CDR3 size: 15 residues. The CDR3 protein is CASSPGQTTRYGYTF. For the CDR3, the DNA is TGTGCCAGCAGTCCCGGACAGACGACGCGCTATGGCTACACCTTC.

This clone was seen only once. J is TRBJ2-7 and V is TRBV7-9; perhaps TRBD2 as D (7 bases). The germline CDR1 and CDR2 sequences are SEHNR and FQNEAQ (reference sequence). V lost 5 bases and J 0 bases, leaving 14 bases between the germline ends. The CDR3 loop spans 15 amino acids. For the CDR3, the DNA is TGTGCCAGCAGCCTGGGGGCGGGAGTCTCCTACGAGCAGTACTTC. Its translation is CASSLGAGVSYEQYF.

V usage is TRBV2 and J usage is TRBJ2-4; D is unclear. Germline CDR1 SNHLY, CDR2 FYNNEI. CDR3 size: 14 residues. Trimming shortened V by 4 bases and J by 3 bases, and 10 bases separated the two germline ends. The CDR3 coding sequence is TGTGCCAGCAGTGGTACGGGTGGCAAAAACATTCAGTACTTC. Translating it yields CASSGTGGKNIQYF.

This clone was seen a single time. The V gene is TRBV5-5, the J gene TRBJ1-2; 10 nucleotides agree with TRBD1. The CDR3 has 14 residues. In germline, CDR1 is SGHKS, CDR2 YYEKEE (reference sequence). The trim removed 4 bases at V and 2 bases at J, leaving 2 bases unmatched. The CDR3 DNA sequence: TGTGCCAGCAGCACGGGACAGGGGAACTATGGCTACACCTTC. It specifies CASSTGQGNYGYTF.

This sequence joins TRBV27 and TRBJ2-1; 11 nucleotides align to TRBD2. The CDR3 spans 17 residues. The ends lost 5 bases at V and 2 bases at J; junction bases unmatched: 8. From germline, CDR1 is MNHEY and CDR2 SMNVEV (reference sequence). The chain's CDR3 is CASSPTSGSLAYNEQFF. The CDR3 DNA reads TGTGCCAGCAGTCCCACTAGCGGGAGTTTGGCCTACAATGAGCAGTTCTTC.

J is TRBJ1-1 and V is TRBV28; 7 bases are a match to TRBD1. Trimming at V came to 4 bases and at J to 5 bases, leaving 10 bases not matched to a gene. This CDR3 comprises 15 residues. Germline V gene data show CDR1 as MDHEN and CDR2 as SYDVKM. The chain's CDR3 is CASSSLDRTRTEAFF. CDR3 coding DNA: TGTGCCAGCAGTTCCCTGGACAGGACAAGAACTGAAGCTTTCTTT.

The V gene is TRBV5-1, the J gene TRBJ2-3; TRBD2 aligns across 13 bases. There are 16 residues in the CDR3. The trim removed 4 bases at V and 2 bases at J, leaving 4 bases unmatched. Germline assignment: CDR1 SGHRS and CDR2 YFSETQ. The CDR3 sequence: CASSEGTSGTTDTQYF. The CDR3 DNA follows: TGCGCCAGCAGCGAGGGGACTAGCGGGACCACAGATACGCAGTATTTT.

This chain connects TRBV28 to TRBJ1-5, with 12 bases fitting TRBD1. V shed 4 bases and J 2 bases; nucleotides not matched to a gene: 15. CDR3 size: 20 residues. Germline CDR1 is MDHEN and CDR2 is SYDVKM. The CDR3 DNA is TGTGCCAGCAGTTCCCCTCTGGGGGGACAGGGGGCGCGGGGCAATCAGCCCCAGCATTTT. Its translation: CASSSPLGGQGARGNQPQHF.

The chain uses TRBV29-1 and TRBJ2-7; D is uncertain. V lost 0 bases and J lost 3, with 9 bases in between. The CDR3 covers 13 residues. Germline V gene sequence: CDR1 SQVTM, CDR2 ANQGSEA. The chain's CDR3 is CSVEDGADYEQYF. CDR3 DNA sequence: TGCAGCGTTGAAGATGGTGCAGACTACGAGCAGTACTTC.

This rearrangement joins TRBV7-9 to TRBJ1-1, with 8 bases matching TRBD1. Germline-derived CDR1 and CDR2 are SEHNR and FQNEAQ (reference sequence). With V trimmed by 8 bases and J by 1 base, 6 bases remained unmatched. The CDR3 covers 14 residues. CDR3 bases: TGTGCCAGCTGGCAGGGGGCTTCGAACACTGAAGCTTTCTTT. Protein product: CASWQGASNTEAFF.

CDR3 sequence: CASSPGTSGTDTQYF. The CDR3, as DNA: TGTGCCAGCTCACCAGGGACTAGCGGCACAGATACGCAGTATTTT. This sequence joins TRBV18 and TRBJ2-3; 10 nucleotides align to TRBD2. CDR1 and CDR2 (germline): KGHSH, LQKENI. The CDR3 is 15 residues long. V lost 2 bases, J lost 1 base, and 0 bases stayed unmatched.

The V gene is TRBV6-5, the J gene TRBJ1-2; D call uncertain. Germline V gives CDR1 MNHEY, CDR2 SVGAGI. Between the trimmed V and J ends, which lost 5 bases and 3 bases, there was a span of 13 bases. The CDR3 is 14 residues long. CDR3 protein: CASSTSTVHYGYTF. The CDR3 DNA is TGTGCCAGCAGTACATCCACAGTCCACTATGGCTACACCTTC.